The clone carrying this T cell receptor (beta chain) was observed many times. The antigen remains undetermined. The entry originates in a study of regulatory T cells in long-lasting Graves disease. Findings and limits, study-wide: It was in persistent disease that TRBV28, TRBJ1-2 and TRBJ2-5 were favored. Lower TCR diversity was seen in persistent Graves' patients than in newly diagnosed ones.

Assembly of TCR beta libraries relied on iRepertoire HTBI primers together with Arm-PCR of CDR3 regions. Under the authors' procedure: Across samples, around 60 TRBV and some 14 TRBJ segments were found. One entry per CDR3 protein, called by TCRdb with MiXCR from the multiplex PCR reads. For this entry, the V and J calls and clone size follow TCRdb and not the study's own pipeline. The sample has approximately 470,000 distinct CDR3 sequences, less than 25% seen once; the top ten hold roughly 8%. Regarding time point: persistent/refractory GD, antithyroid drugs over 5 years with positive TRAb. Extracted PBMC RNA gave rise to the TCR library. In germline, CDR1 is LGHDT, CDR2 YNNKEL (reference sequence). This CDR3 is built from 14 residues. J gave up 3 bases and V 2 bases, and 4 bases lay outside the gene matches.

This clonotype was obtained from a female donor with Graves disease. The material sequenced was peripheral blood mononuclear cells (PBMCs), taken when the disease was refractory, from a patient treated with antithyroid drugs. J is TRBJ2-7 and V is TRBV3-1; the match to TRBD1 covers 7 bases. CDR3 DNA sequence: TGTGCCAGCAGCCAAAACCGGGACAGCTACGAGCAGTACTTC. Translated: CASSQNRDSYEQYF.